Listed here are 18 T cell receptor beta chains from one sample, sequenced in a study of blood T cell repertoires in COVID-19. Profiled with immunoSEQ multiplex PCR; TCRdb holds only in-frame clones, not every one. The table lists fewer than 200,000 clones, approximately 90% of them singletons. The sequenced sample was peripheral blood. These receptor sequences come from a man aged 18 to 30 with COVID-19, enrolled during active disease.

The chain has TRBV2 and TRBJ2-2; no reliable D call. This CDR3 is built from 16 residues. Germline assignment: CDR1 SNHLY and CDR2 FYNNEI. Deletions cut 3 bases from V and 1 base from J, with 12 bases between. The CDR3 reads CASSDHLVQNTGELFF. The CDR3 DNA sequence: TGTGCCAGCAGTGATCATTTAGTTCAGAACACCGGGGAGCTGTTTTTT.

The rearrangement joins TRBV9 to TRBJ2-1; 14 bases agree with TRBD2. The CDR3 extends over 16 amino acids. CDR1 and CDR2 from the germline V gene are SGDLS and YYNGEE. Trimming took 2 bases from V and 8 from J; bases not matched to a gene: 6. The CDR3 here is CASSVGTSGSMDEQFF. The CDR3 region has the DNA TGTGCCAGCAGCGTTGGGACTAGCGGGAGTATGGATGAGCAGTTCTTC.

The rearrangement links TRBV15 to TRBJ2-2, with TRBD2 as a possible D gene (6 bases). Deletions cut 0 bases from V and 5 bases from J, with 22 bases between. This CDR3 has 19 residues. Germline-derived CDR1 and CDR2 are LNHNV and YYDKDF (reference sequence). The CDR3 region is CATSRDLPRRVGGTGELFF. The CDR3 nucleotides read TGTGCCACCAGCAGAGATCTGCCTAGGCGGGTAGGAGGGACCGGGGAGCTGTTTTTT.

The CDR3 region is CASSYSSYTGELFF. CDR3 sequence (DNA): TGTGCCAGCAGCTACTCCTCATACACCGGGGAGCTGTTTTTT. V usage is TRBV4-2 and J usage is TRBJ2-2, with no clear D. There are 14 residues in the CDR3. Germline CDR1 is LGHNA and CDR2 is YNFKEQ. V gave up 5 bases and J gave up 3 bases, with 10 bases separating them.

Points on this clone: A junction end diverges from the germline sequence, so it may reflect a read error. The chain carries TRBV10-2 and TRBJ1-4; D gene ambiguous. From germline, CDR1 is WSHSY and CDR2 SAAADI. CDR3 length: 14 residues. The CDR3 nucleotides read TGCGCCAGCAGCCACGGTGCAACTAATGAAAAACTGCTTTTT. It translates to CASSHGATNEKLLF.

This chain joins TRBV7-2 and TRBJ2-7; 11 bases match TRBD2. The germline V gene has CDR1 SGHTA and CDR2 FQGNSA. The CDR3 is 16 residues long. The trim removed 5 bases at V and 2 bases at J, leaving 8 bases unmatched. The CDR3 protein is CASSPQGTSGAYEQYF. In nucleotides, the CDR3 is TGTGCCAGCAGCCCTCAGGGGACTAGCGGTGCCTACGAGCAGTACTTC.

The chain is built from TRBV6-2 or TRBV6-3 and TRBJ2-4; a weak D match, TRBD1 (6 bases). CDR3 size: 17 residues. Germline CDR1 is MNHEY and CDR2 is SVGEGT. V lost 4 bases and J 0 bases, leaving 16 bases between the germline ends. In DNA, the CDR3 is TGTGCCAGCAGTTCACATGAGGACAGCAGAGCCAAAAACATTCAGTACTTC. Translated, it gives CASSSHEDSRAKNIQYF.

The chain employs TRBV7-9 and TRBJ2-1; D call uncertain. V lost 2 bases to trimming and J lost 0 bases, with 5 bases between them. From germline, CDR1 is SEHNR and CDR2 FQNEAQ (reference sequence). The CDR3 has 14 amino acids. The CDR3 sequence is CASSLTSSYNEQFF. Here the CDR3 DNA reads TGTGCCAGCAGCTTAACGAGCTCCTACAATGAGCAGTTCTTC.

This chain connects TRBV5-6 to TRBJ2-2, with 7 bases fitting TRBD2. The trim removed 7 bases at V and 0 bases at J, leaving 9 bases unmatched. The CDR3 is made up of 16 amino acids. CDR1 SGHDT and CDR2 YYEEEE come from the germline V gene. CDR3 sequence reads: CASSRGRGSNTGELFF. Here the CDR3 DNA reads TGTGCCAGCTCCCGGGGGAGGGGTTCGAACACCGGGGAGCTGTTTTTT.

CDR3 amino acids: CATPTSGRPLSYEQYF. The CDR3 coding sequence is TGTGCCACCCCGACTAGCGGGAGGCCCCTCTCCTACGAGCAGTACTTC. The V call is TRBV19, the J call TRBJ2-7, with TRBD2 matching over 13 bases. The germline gives CDR1 LNHDA, CDR2 SQIVND (reference sequence). The CDR3 runs to 16 residues. The V and J ends lost 10 bases and 0 bases, in that order; junction bases with no gene match: 9.

The chain is built from TRBV29-1 and TRBJ2-2; D may be TRBD2 (6 bases). The germline gives CDR1 SQVTM, CDR2 ANQGSEA. The CDR3 runs to 14 residues. V was clipped by 2 bases and J by 6 bases, with 13 bases between them. CDR3 residues: CSVETGRGSGELFF. The CDR3 region has the DNA TGCAGCGTTGAAACAGGCCGGGGGTCCGGGGAGCTGTTTTTT.

This chain uses TRBV7-9 with TRBJ1-5; unclear D gene. Germline V gene data show CDR1 as SEHNR and CDR2 as FQNEAQ (reference sequence). The CDR3 consists of 14 residues. V was clipped by 1 base and J by 2 bases, with 6 bases between them. The chain's CDR3 is CASSLGQGNQPQHF. The CDR3 region has the DNA TGTGCCAGCAGCTTAGGGCAAGGCAATCAGCCCCAGCATTTT.

In the case of this clone: At one boundary the junction diverges from the germline segment, which might be a read error. The J gene is TRBJ1-4, the V gene TRBV2, with TRBD1 identical over 12 bases. There are 18 residues in the CDR3. Per the germline V gene, CDR1 is SNHLY and CDR2 is FYNNEI. The CDR3 region is CASSEPGQGAKKDEKLLF. As DNA, the CDR3 is TGTGCCAGCAGCGAACCGGGACAGGGGGCGAAGAAGGATGAAAAACTGCTTTTT.

This clone was seen just once. The genes are TRBV5-1 and TRBJ2-1; 10 bases map to TRBD2. The CDR3 totals 18 residues. CDR1 is SGHRS, CDR2 YFSETQ, per germline. J gave up 0 bases and V 6 bases, and 12 bases lay outside the gene matches. Here the CDR3 reads CASTSTSGDISSYNEQFF. DNA of the CDR3: TGCGCCAGCACCTCAACTAGCGGGGACATTAGCTCCTACAATGAGCAGTTCTTC.

The rearrangement uses TRBV6-5 and TRBJ1-5; D not resolved. Germline loops: CDR1 MNHEY, CDR2 SVGAGI. The CDR3 is made up of 14 amino acids. V gave up 4 bases and J gave up 7 bases, with 14 bases separating them. CDR3 loop: CASSSGSGKQPQHF. In DNA, the CDR3 is TGTGCCAGCAGTTCCGGCAGCGGGAAACAGCCCCAGCATTTT.

The chain combines TRBV28 with TRBJ2-7; 10 nucleotides match TRBD2. Unmatched junction bases numbered 5, after V lost 6 bases and J lost 3 bases. Germline V gene lookup returns CDR1 MDHEN and CDR2 SYDVKM. The CDR3 is 14 residues long. DNA for the CDR3: TGTGCCAGCAGCAATTTAGCGGGAGGCTACGAGCAGTACTTC. Encoded protein: CASSNLAGGYEQYF.

The chain combines TRBV24-1 with TRBJ2-4, with 10 bases that match TRBD2. The CDR3 extends over 16 amino acids. Germline CDR1 reads KGHDR; CDR2 reads SFDVKD. With 3 bases clipped from V and 11 bases from J, the junction kept 12 bases outside the gene matches. Here the CDR3 reads CATSDQGASGSSVQYF. The DNA of the CDR3 is TGTGCCACCAGTGATCAGGGGGCTAGCGGGAGCTCCGTTCAGTACTTC.

The rearrangement links TRBV19 to TRBJ2-7; possible D gene TRBD2, 6 bases. The CDR3 is 13 amino acids. Germline CDR1 reads LNHDA; CDR2 reads SQIVND (reference sequence). Trimming removed 3 bases from V and 6 bases from J, with 12 bases in between. This chain's CDR3 is CASSIWAGSEQYF. The CDR3 region has the DNA TGTGCCAGTAGTATCTGGGCCGGGAGCGAGCAGTACTTC.